A selection of T cell receptor beta chains follows, all from one sample in a study of human T cells and chemical hapten exposure. TCRdb reprocessed the RACE reads with MiXCR, giving one entry per CDR3 protein. The table includes approximately 400,000 distinct CDR3 sequences, 4% to 5.5% detected once. The sequencing here drew on whole blood, taken in connection with sensitization to the hapten diphenylcyclopropenone (DPC). The receptors were sampled from a woman aged 50 to 65 with alopecia areata. Some clones in this sample may be carry-over from other donors' samples. The conserved cysteine and the conserved F or W are not part of the CDR3 here.

ASSQQGSSYEQY TRBJ2-7 TRBV5-1
ASIYSTGEVYEQY TRBJ2-7 TRBV6-2/TRBV6-3
ASSPWTLGENTEAF TRBJ1-1 TRBV27
ASSRSVIGNQPQH TRBJ1-5 TRBV2
ASSLSSNQPQH TRBJ1-5 TRBV27
ASTNPLAELAKNIQY TRBJ2-4 TRBV6-2/TRBV6-3
ASRRRDGRNTEAF TRBJ1-1 TRBV6-6
SAPSAQGADYEKLF TRBJ1-4 TRBV20-1
SARDRPGHGYT TRBJ1-2 TRBV20-1
ASSSIFGSPLH TRBJ1-6 TRBV4-2
ASGSPPTSGNNGEETQY TRBJ2-5 TRBV12-5
ASSFNTGGETQY TRBJ2-5 TRBV9
SANSGTVREAF TRBJ1-1 TRBV20-1
SAQILVGGTDTQY TRBJ2-3 TRBV20-1